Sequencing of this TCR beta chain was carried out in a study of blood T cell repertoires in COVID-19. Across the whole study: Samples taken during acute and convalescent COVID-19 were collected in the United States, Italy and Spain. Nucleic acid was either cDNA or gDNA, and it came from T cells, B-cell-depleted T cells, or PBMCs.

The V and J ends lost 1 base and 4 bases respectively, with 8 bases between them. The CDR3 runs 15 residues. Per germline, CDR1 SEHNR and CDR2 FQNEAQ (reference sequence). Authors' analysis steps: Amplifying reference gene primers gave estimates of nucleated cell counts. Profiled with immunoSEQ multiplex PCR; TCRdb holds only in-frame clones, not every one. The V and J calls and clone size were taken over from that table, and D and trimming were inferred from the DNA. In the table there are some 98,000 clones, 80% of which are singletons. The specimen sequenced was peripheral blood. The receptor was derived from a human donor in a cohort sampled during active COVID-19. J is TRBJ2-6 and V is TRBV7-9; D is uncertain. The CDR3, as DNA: TGTGCCAGCAGCTTAGGGGTGGGCGGGGCCAACGTCCTGACTTTC. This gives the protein CASSLGVGGANVLTF.